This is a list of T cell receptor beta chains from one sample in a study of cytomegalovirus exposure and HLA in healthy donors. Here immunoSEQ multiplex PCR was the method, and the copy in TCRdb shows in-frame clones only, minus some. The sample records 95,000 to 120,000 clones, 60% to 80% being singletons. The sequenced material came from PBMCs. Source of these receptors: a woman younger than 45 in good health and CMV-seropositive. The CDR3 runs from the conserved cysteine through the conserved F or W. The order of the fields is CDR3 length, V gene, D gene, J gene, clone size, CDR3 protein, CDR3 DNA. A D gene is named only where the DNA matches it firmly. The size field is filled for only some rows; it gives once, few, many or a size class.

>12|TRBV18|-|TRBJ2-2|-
CASSPRNRELFF
TGTGCCAGCTCCCCCAGGAACCGGGAGCTGTTTTTT
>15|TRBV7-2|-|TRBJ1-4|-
CASSSREQFNEKLFF
TGTGCCAGCAGCTCTAGAGAGCAGTTTAATGAAAAACTGTTTTTT
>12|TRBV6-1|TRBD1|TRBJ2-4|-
CASRDRENIQYF
TGTGCCAGCCGGGACAGAGAAAACATTCAGTACTTC
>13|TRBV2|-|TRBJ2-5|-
CATTPGLEETQYF
TGTGCCACAACCCCCGGACTGGAGGAGACCCAGTACTTC
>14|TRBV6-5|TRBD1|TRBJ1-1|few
CASSRDRGGAEAFF
TGTGCCAGCAGTCGGGACAGGGGAGGGGCTGAAGCTTTCTTT
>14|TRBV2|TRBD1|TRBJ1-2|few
CASSVDRGGYGYTF
TGTGCCAGCAGTGTTGACAGGGGGGGCTATGGCTACACCTTC
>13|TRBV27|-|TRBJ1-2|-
CASSLSISYGYTF
TGTGCCAGCAGTTTATCGATCAGCTATGGCTACACCTTC
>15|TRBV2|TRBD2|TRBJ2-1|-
CASIPSSGGHNEQFF
TGTGCCAGCATTCCCTCTAGCGGGGGTCACAATGAGCAGTTCTTC
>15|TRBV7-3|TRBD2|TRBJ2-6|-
CASSSGGSGANVLTF
TGTGCCAGCAGCTCGGGGGGCTCTGGGGCCAACGTCCTGACTTTC
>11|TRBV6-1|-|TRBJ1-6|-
CASRRDSPLHF
TGTGCCAGCAGACGGGATTCACCCCTCCACTTT
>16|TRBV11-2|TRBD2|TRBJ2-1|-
CASSPGLAGANNEQFF
TGTGCCAGCAGCCCCGGACTAGCGGGGGCCAACAATGAGCAGTTCTTC
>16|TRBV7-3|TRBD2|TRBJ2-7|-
CASSRRPTSESYEQYF
TGTGCCAGCAGCCGTCGACCCACTAGCGAATCCTACGAGCAGTACTTC
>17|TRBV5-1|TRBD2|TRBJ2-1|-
CASSLWDPSGSSHEQFF
TGCGCCAGCAGCTTGTGGGACCCTAGCGGGAGTTCGCATGAGCAGTTCTTC
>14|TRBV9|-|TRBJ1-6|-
CASSLLDINSPLHF
TGTGCCAGCAGCCTGCTGGACATTAATTCACCCCTCCACTTT
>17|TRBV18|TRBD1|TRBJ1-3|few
CASSPPTRTGRGNTIYF
TGTGCCAGCTCACCACCTACTCGGACAGGGAGAGGAAACACCATATATTTT
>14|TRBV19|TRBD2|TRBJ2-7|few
CASRMVAGAYEQYF
TGTGCCAGTAGGATGGTGGCGGGAGCCTACGAGCAGTACTTC
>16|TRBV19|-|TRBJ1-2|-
CASSIASDRLPYGYTF
TGTGCCAGTAGTATAGCCTCCGACAGGTTACCCTATGGCTACACCTTC
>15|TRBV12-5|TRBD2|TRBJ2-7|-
CASGFMAGVFHEQYF
TGTGCTAGTGGTTTTATGGCGGGAGTGTTCCACGAGCAGTACTTC
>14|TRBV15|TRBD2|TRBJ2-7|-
CATSREPAGKEQYF
TGTGCCACCAGCAGAGAACCAGCGGGAAAAGAGCAGTACTTC
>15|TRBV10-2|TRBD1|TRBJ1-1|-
CASSESAGGNTEAFF
TGCGCCAGCAGTGAGTCGGCAGGGGGGAACACTGAAGCTTTCTTT
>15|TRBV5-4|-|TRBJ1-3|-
CASSPELVAGNTIYF
TGTGCCAGCAGTCCCGAGTTGGTCGCTGGAAACACCATATATTTT
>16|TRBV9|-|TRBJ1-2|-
CASSVGVGSPNYGYTF
TGTGCCAGCAGCGTAGGGGTAGGGAGCCCTAACTATGGCTACACCTTC